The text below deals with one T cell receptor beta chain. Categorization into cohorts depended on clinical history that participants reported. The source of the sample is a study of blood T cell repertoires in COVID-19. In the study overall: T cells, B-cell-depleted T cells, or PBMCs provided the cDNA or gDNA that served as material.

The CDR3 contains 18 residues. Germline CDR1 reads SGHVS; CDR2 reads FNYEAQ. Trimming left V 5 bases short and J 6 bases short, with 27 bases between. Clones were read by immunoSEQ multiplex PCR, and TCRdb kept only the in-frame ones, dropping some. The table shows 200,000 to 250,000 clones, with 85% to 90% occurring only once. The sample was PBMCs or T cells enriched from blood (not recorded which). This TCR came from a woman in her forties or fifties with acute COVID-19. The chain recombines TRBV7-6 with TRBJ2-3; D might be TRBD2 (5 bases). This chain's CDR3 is CASSATTEAAGRSDTQYF. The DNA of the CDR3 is TGTGCCAGCAGCGCGACCACGGAGGCGGCCGGCAGGTCTGATACGCAGTATTTT.